These 18 T cell receptor beta chains came from one sample sequenced in a study of neurological immune-mediated disorders. One entry per CDR3 protein results from TCRdb running MiXCR on the 5' RACE reads. The sample consists of tens of thousands of distinct CDR3 sequences, around 3.9% of them appearing once. What was sequenced was PBMCs. The receptors stem from a man in his thirties or forties with multiple sclerosis.

This clonotype was counted many times. The rearrangement uses TRBV7-2 and TRBJ1-3; TRBD1 is a possible D gene (5 bases). The CDR3 has 15 amino acids. CDR1 is SGHTA and CDR2 is FQGNSA in the germline V gene. Trimming shortened V by 5 bases and J by 0 bases, and 11 bases separated the two germline ends. The CDR3 loop is CASSAGTDSGNTIYF. Here the CDR3 DNA reads TGTGCCAGCAGCGCCGGGACGGACTCTGGAAACACCATATATTTT.

In its sample, this clonotype was seen many times. The chain recombines TRBV20-1 with TRBJ2-1; 9 positions agree with TRBD1. This CDR3 contains 14 residues. The V segment lost 2 bases and the J segment 10 bases; nucleotides outside the gene matches: 9. CDR1 is DFQATT and CDR2 is SNEGSKA in the germline V gene (reference sequence). The CDR3 region has the DNA TGCAGTGCTAGATTCACACAGGGGGCTTTAGAGCAGTTCTTC. Translated: CSARFTQGALEQFF.

This clonotype was counted at least ten times. The chain carries TRBV6-5 and TRBJ2-5; possible D gene TRBD2, 7 bases. CDR3 length equals 13 residues. The V gene's germline CDR1 is MNHEY and CDR2 SVGAGI. Trimming took off 10 bases at V and 3 bases at J, with 15 bases between the two ends. CDR3 amino acids: CATRGATKETQYF. The CDR3, as DNA: TGTGCCACCCGGGGGGCGACTAAAGAGACCCAGTACTTC.

This clonotype was seen many times. V gene TRBV10-3 combines with J gene TRBJ2-2, with D perhaps TRBD2 (6 bases). CDR1 is ENHRY and CDR2 is SYGVKD in the germline V gene. CDR3 size: 14 residues. Trimming removed 10 bases at V and 4 bases at J, with 16 bases between. CDR3 residues: CATNGGARTGELFF. The DNA for the CDR3 is TGTGCCACCAACGGCGGGGCTCGCACCGGGGAGCTGTTTTTT.

This clonotype was picked up many times. The chain uses TRBV6-2 or TRBV6-3 and TRBJ1-1; D is perhaps TRBD1 (6 bases). The CDR3 is 16 amino acids. V was shortened by 0 bases and J by 3 bases, with 14 bases between the two germline ends. Germline V CDR1 and CDR2: MNHEY, SVGEGT. The CDR3 DNA reads as TGTGCCAGCAGTTACTCGACTAGGGGGGCTGACACTGAAGCTTTCTTT. Amino acid sequence: CASSYSTRGADTEAFF.

This clonotype was counted ten times or more. This chain links TRBV6-5 with TRBJ2-7; unclear D gene. In germline, CDR1 is MNHEY, CDR2 SVGAGI. The V end lost 7 bases, the J end lost 2 bases, and 6 bases lay between the germline ends. CDR3 length equals 11 residues. The CDR3 region is CASTDTYEQYF. CDR3 nucleotide sequence: TGTGCCAGCACCGATACCTACGAGCAGTACTTC.

This clonotype was counted ten times or more. The chain is built from TRBV7-9 and TRBJ1-1; D uncertain. V lost 0 bases and J 2 bases, leaving 16 bases between the germline ends. This CDR3 has 17 amino acids. CDR1 is SEHNR and CDR2 is FQNEAQ in the germline V gene (reference sequence). CDR3 DNA sequence: TGTGCCAGCAGCTTAGCCCACCCTTCGCAAATTAACACTGAAGCTTTCTTT. Translated: CASSLAHPSQINTEAFF.

This clonotype has ten or more counts. This sequence joins TRBV7-8 and TRBJ1-1; TRBD1 matches 9 bases. After removal of 3 bases from V and 3 bases from J, the junction contained 14 bases not matched to a gene. The germline V gene encodes CDR1 SGHVS and CDR2 FQNEAQ. This CDR3 contains 18 residues. Here the CDR3 reads CASSFHTGGLSRDTEAFF. Here the CDR3 DNA reads TGTGCCAGCAGCTTCCACACAGGGGGCCTGTCCCGTGACACTGAAGCTTTCTTT.

This clonotype was recorded at least ten times. This chain uses TRBV5-1 with TRBJ2-3; 8 positions match TRBD1. Looked up from germline, CDR1 is SGHRS and CDR2 is YFSETQ. This CDR3 spans 15 amino acids. The V gene end was trimmed by 4 bases and the J gene end by 2 bases; junction bases not matched to a gene: 6. CDR3 sequence: CASSPDRAHTDTQYF. The DNA of the CDR3 is TGCGCCAGCAGCCCGGACAGGGCCCACACAGATACGCAGTATTTT. The entire variable domain, with the rest obtained from reference TRBV5-1 and TRBJ2-3, is as follows: KAGVTQTPRYLIKTRGQQVTLSCSPISGHRSVSWYQQTPGQGLQFLFEYFSETQRNKGNFPGRFSGRQFSNSRSEMNVSTLELGDSALYLCASSPDRAHTDTQYFGPGTRLTVL.

This clonotype was counted ten times or more. V and J are TRBV5-1 and TRBJ2-7; 8 bases are a match to TRBD1. V was clipped by 0 bases and J by 3 bases; unmatched bases: 2. The CDR3 runs 14 residues. Germline V gene data show CDR1 as SGHRS and CDR2 as YFSETQ. This CDR3 reads CASSLGQGNYEQYF. The DNA of the CDR3 is TGCGCCAGCAGCTTGGGACAGGGGAACTACGAGCAGTACTTC.

This clonotype was counted many times. The chain carries TRBV7-9 and TRBJ2-5; 12 positions match TRBD2. J gave up 2 bases and V 6 bases, and 7 bases lay outside the gene matches. CDR1 and CDR2 from the germline V gene are SEHNR and FQNEAQ (reference sequence). This CDR3 is built from 16 residues. Written as DNA, the CDR3 is TGTGCCAGCAGGGCTTCCGGGACTAGCGGGCAAGAGACCCAGTACTTC. Amino acid sequence: CASRASGTSGQETQYF. Using reference TRBV7-9 and TRBJ2-5 for the parts outside the CDR3, the full variable domain is DTGVSQNPRHKITKRGQNVTFRCDPISEHNRLYWYRQTLGQGPEFLTYFQNEAQLEKSRLLSDRFSAERPKGSFSTLEIQRTEQGDSAMYLCASRASGTSGQETQYFGPGTRLLVL.

This clonotype was recorded many times. This chain connects TRBV5-5 to TRBJ1-1, with TRBD1 identical over 10 bases. V was pared by 4 bases and J by 1 base, with 4 bases of the junction left unmatched. CDR1 SGHKS and CDR2 YYEKEE come from the germline V gene (reference sequence). The CDR3 runs 15 residues. The CDR3, as DNA: TGTGCCAGCAGCCTATGGACAGGGGGGAACACTGAAGCTTTCTTT. Amino acids: CASSLWTGGNTEAFF.

Ten or more counts support this clonotype. The chain carries TRBV5-1 and TRBJ2-7; 7 bases are shared with TRBD1. CDR1 and CDR2 from the germline V gene are SGHRS and YFSETQ. The J segment lost 3 bases and the V segment lost 3 bases, leaving 6 bases of the junction unmatched. The CDR3 is made up of 14 amino acids. The CDR3 nucleotides read TGCGCCAGCAGCTACGGGACAGACTTCTACGAGCAGTACTTC. Protein sequence: CASSYGTDFYEQYF.

In its sample, this clonotype was seen many times. V gene TRBV3-1 combines with J gene TRBJ2-5; 8 bases agree with TRBD2. Germline-derived CDR1 and CDR2 are LGHDT and YNNKEL (reference sequence). The CDR3 runs to 16 residues. The ends lost 0 bases at V and 5 bases at J; junction bases unmatched: 8. The chain's CDR3 is CASSQDPISGGETQYF. CDR3 in DNA: TGTGCCAGCAGCCAAGATCCGATCAGCGGGGGTGAGACCCAGTACTTC.

Many counts were recorded for this clonotype. The genes are TRBV7-9 and TRBJ2-3; D might be TRBD2 (6 bases). Trimming shortened V by 7 bases and J by 7 bases, and 15 bases separated the two germline ends. The CDR3 consists of 13 residues. Per germline, CDR1 SEHNR and CDR2 FQNEAQ (reference sequence). For the CDR3, the DNA is TGTGCCAGCAACCCCTTGCGGGGAAATACGCAGTATTTT. This translates into CASNPLRGNTQYF.

This clonotype showed up many times. The V call is TRBV14, the J call TRBJ1-2; 7 bases match TRBD1. Germline assignment: CDR1 SGHDN and CDR2 FVKESK. The trim removed 3 bases at V and 7 bases at J, leaving 11 bases unmatched. CDR3 length: 15 residues. In DNA, the CDR3 is TGTGCCAGCAGCCACTCAGGGGGTCCACCCTCTGGCTACACCTTC. This sequence encodes CASSHSGGPPSGYTF.

The sample holds many counts of this clonotype. The chain is built from TRBV5-4 and TRBJ2-3; D possibly uses TRBD1 or TRBD2 (5 bases each). Germline CDR1 is SGHNT and CDR2 is YYREEE (reference sequence). V lost 2 bases, J lost 0 bases, and 10 bases lay in between. The CDR3 contains 15 residues. CDR3 bases: TGTGCCAGCAGCTTCCGGGACGCAAGCACAGATACGCAGTATTTT. Translating gives CASSFRDASTDTQYF.

This clonotype was detected ten times or more. V usage is TRBV20-1 and J usage is TRBJ1-2; D call uncertain. V lost 3 bases and J 4 bases, leaving 6 bases between the germline ends. This CDR3 has 11 amino acids. From germline, CDR1 is DFQATT and CDR2 SNEGSKA (reference sequence). CDR3 in DNA: TGCAGTGCTAGGAGTACCTATGGCTACACCTTC. It codes for CSARSTYGYTF.